The TCR beta chain under discussion was sequenced for a study of cytomegalovirus exposure and HLA in healthy donors (TCRdb year 2017). Some background on the complete study: According to a later analysis, one platform produced both the approximately 110 validation repertoires and the approximately 670 repertoires of the first cohort. The study aimed to test whether cataloging public T cell receptors could reveal signatures of past pathogen exposure. A separate validation cohort of 100 to 150 different subjects was used in addition to the roughly 720-subject first cohort. The study combined high-throughput TCR immunosequencing, statistical association of individual TCRs with disease status, and machine learning to predict cytomegalovirus infection status.

The investigation overall reported the following: Cytomegalovirus status was reported to be diagnosed by the classifier with high specificity and sensitivity in both the original and validation cohorts. A few of the identified cytomegalovirus-associated TCR beta chains were confirmed in vitro to be specific for cytomegalovirus antigens. Most TCR sequences were seen in very few donors, while some public TCRs were found in many individuals. All 120 or so repertoires were used to score co-occurrence in the validation cohort in a later analysis, because that analysis had no HLA typing for the cohort. In the study, roughly 160 TCR beta chains were listed as associated with cytomegalovirus. The authors suggested that the approach could potentially be generalized to other disease states and immunological phenotypes. A later analysis found that TCRs clustered in the first cohort also tended to co-occur in the 95 to 150 validation repertoires, with 90% to 95% of cluster scores above 0.

Separate from the roughly 700-subject first cohort, the validation cohort of about 110 subjects was the group to which the donors belonged. The protocol used for the library was the immunoSEQ multiplex PCR assay. The paper's data handling went like this. A statistical classification framework was built to diagnose cytomegalovirus status from the catalog of TCR beta chain sequences. Drawn from immuneACCESS, this table holds only the in-frame rearrangements with V and J called that TCRdb kept. Clones are partly lost; checked studies trace under half to an unresolved V gene and leave the rest unexplained. V, J and clone size derive from that table, while D and trimming were established from the DNA sequence. Present in this sample are hundreds of thousands of clones, approximately 90% of which were seen just once. 0.92% of the sample lies in the top ten. Spanning cysteine to phenylalanine, the CDR3 consists of 15 amino acids. Just CDR3 DNA is preserved here, 45 bases in frame from base 1. The germline V gene (reference sequence) supplies CDR1 LNHDA and CDR2 SQIVND. The V and J ends are trimmed by 4 bases and 7 bases, leaving 17 bases between them.

As for this clone: This clone's antigen is unknown. No per-base quality is available; no much larger clone lies one base away.

The TCR was taken from a woman aged 18-29 years in good health and CMV-seronegative. The V and J genes are TRBV19 and TRBJ2-1, and the D gene may be TRBD1, 5 bases matching. Sequencing was done on a sample of PBMCs. CDR3 region: CASSSSQAGWNEQFF. Read as DNA, the sequence is TGTGCCAGTAGTAGTTCACAGGCAGGATGGAATGAGCAGTTCTTC. The entire variable domain, with the stretches around the CDR3 drawn from the reference TRBV19 and TRBJ2-1 proteins, is DGGITQSPKYLFRKEGQNVTLSCEQNLNHDAMYWYRQDPGQGLRLIYYSQIVNDFQKGDIAEGYSVSREKKESFPLTVTSAQKNPTAFYLCASSSSQAGWNEQFFGPGTRLTVL.